Listed below are T cell receptor beta chains from one sample, sequenced in a study of blood T cell repertoires in COVID-19. Sequenced by immunoSEQ multiplex PCR; TCRdb stores in-frame clones only, minus some. The sample records 70,000 or so clones, 80% to 90% being singletons. Input material: peripheral blood. The receptors shown here come from a man aged 70 or older with active or convalescent COVID-19. The conserved cysteine and the conserved F or W are not part of the CDR3 here. Each record gives: V gene, J gene, CDR3 protein.

TRBV19	TRBJ1-1	ASSRQVMNTEAF
TRBV18	TRBJ2-7	ASSPGGTGRFEQY
TRBV11-2	TRBJ2-1	ASTATSGAWAEQF
TRBV7-2	TRBJ1-1	ASSLPPYRGAEAF
TRBV10-3	TRBJ1-2	AISESGQGAGGYT
TRBV5-1	TRBJ2-2	ASSLAGGGNTGELF
TRBV6-6	TRBJ2-1	ASSYLAGGGEQF
TRBV18	TRBJ2-5	ASSPRTGERHETQY
TRBV6-2/TRBV6-3	TRBJ2-7	ASSYMSPLSYEQY
TRBV30	TRBJ1-2	AASGGSNGYT
TRBV18	TRBJ2-5	ASSPVSTGVETQY
TRBV5-6	TRBJ1-5	ASSPSGGYQPQH
TRBV9	TRBJ1-2	ASSPDRAGGYGYT
TRBV28	TRBJ2-7	ASRGGQSYEQY
TRBV10-3	TRBJ2-1	AISEAGLAGGEQF
TRBV6-5	TRBJ2-7	ASSYSTVGQNYEQY
TRBV28	TRBJ1-5	ASSLRQVGYQPQH
TRBV18	TRBJ1-6	ASSPSGESPLH
TRBV2	TRBJ2-2	ASSVLTGHGELF
TRBV5-5	TRBJ2-1	ASSWGDSITSF
TRBV6-1	TRBJ1-5	ASSEEIRQNSNQPQH
TRBV6-5	TRBJ1-3	AVFRSLGNTIY
TRBV27	TRBJ2-5	ASSPGGGDLETQY
TRBV5-1	TRBJ1-3	ASSLGTGSSGNTIY
TRBV5-1	TRBJ2-5	ASSTQTGRSRETQY
TRBV6-2/TRBV6-3	TRBJ2-1	ASSRSDNEQF
TRBV5-8	TRBJ2-6	ASSLAGVGANVLT
TRBV4-1	TRBJ1-3	ASSQDQGSGNTIY
TRBV5-6	TRBJ2-5	ASSWRTSGIPFQETQY
TRBV10-3	TRBJ1-2	AISGGGRGGYT
TRBV28	TRBJ2-7	ASIYSDRSSYEQY
TRBV2	TRBJ1-5	ASSETDSQPQH
TRBV29-1	TRBJ2-2	SYGEVNTGELF
TRBV11-2	TRBJ2-1	ASSFLTSGGYNEQF
TRBV18	TRBJ2-3	ASSPRRGHTDTQY
TRBV28	TRBJ2-5	ASSLAAVGEETQY
TRBV19	TRBJ2-3	ASSITPGQGSDTQY
TRBV30	TRBJ2-3	AWSVRAGRTDTQY
TRBV30	TRBJ1-4	AWTQLSGEKLF
TRBV9	TRBJ2-1	ASSHSGSRNEQF
TRBV10-1	TRBJ1-5	ASSITGTGRNQPQH
TRBV11-3	TRBJ1-3	ASSLTSGTGAGNTIY
TRBV9	TRBJ2-7	ASSVDDGLGSYEQY
TRBV7-2	TRBJ2-1	ASSFGWDEQF
TRBV5-5	TRBJ2-5	ASSLKEVGVTQY